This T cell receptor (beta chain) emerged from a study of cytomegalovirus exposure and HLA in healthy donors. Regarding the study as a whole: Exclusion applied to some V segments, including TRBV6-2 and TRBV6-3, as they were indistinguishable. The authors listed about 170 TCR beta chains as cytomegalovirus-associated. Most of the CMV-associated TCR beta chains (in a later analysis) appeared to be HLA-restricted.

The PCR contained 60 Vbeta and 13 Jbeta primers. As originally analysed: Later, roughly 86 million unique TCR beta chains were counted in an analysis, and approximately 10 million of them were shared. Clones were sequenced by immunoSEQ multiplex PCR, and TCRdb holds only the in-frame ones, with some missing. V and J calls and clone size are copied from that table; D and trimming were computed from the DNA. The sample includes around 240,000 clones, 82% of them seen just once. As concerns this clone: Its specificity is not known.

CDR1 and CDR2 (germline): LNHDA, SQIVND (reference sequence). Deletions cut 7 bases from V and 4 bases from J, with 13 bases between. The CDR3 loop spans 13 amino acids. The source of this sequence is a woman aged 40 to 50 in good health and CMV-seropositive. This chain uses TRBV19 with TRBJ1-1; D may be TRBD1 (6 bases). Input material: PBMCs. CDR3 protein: CASKLVRGTEAFF. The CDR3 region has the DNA TGTGCCAGTAAACTGGTCAGGGGCACTGAAGCTTTCTTT.